A single sample gave rise to the 17 T cell receptor beta chains below, sequenced in a study of blood T cell repertoires in COVID-19 (TCRdb year 2020). Receptors were amplified or captured by the immunoSEQ multiplex PCR assay. Imported from immuneACCESS, the table was reduced by TCRdb to in-frame sequences with V and J called. These copies leave out some clones; in studies compared against another copy, an unresolved V gene accounts for under half, and the cause of the remainder is not known. The sample table shows around 120,000 clones, and around 66% are seen once. The ten largest clones take up about 6.5% of the sample. Sequencing used peripheral blood. The receptors were gathered from a man older than 75 with acute or convalescent COVID-19.

This clone has just a few counts. The chain carries TRBV7-9 and TRBJ2-5; 10 nucleotides agree with TRBD1. With 5 bases clipped from V and 5 bases from J, the junction kept 11 bases outside the gene matches. Per the germline V gene, CDR1 is SEHNR and CDR2 is FQNEAQ (reference sequence). The CDR3 has 16 amino acids. As DNA, the CDR3 is TGTGCCAGCAGCGCTGCCGGGACAGGGGTGGGTGAGACCCAGTACTTC. This translates into CASSAAGTGVGETQYF.

The rearrangement uses TRBV7-2 and TRBJ2-1, with 11 bases fitting TRBD2. With V trimmed by 1 base and J by 7 bases, 9 bases remained unmatched. The germline V gene encodes CDR1 SGHTA and CDR2 FQGNSA. This CDR3 has 17 amino acids. CDR3 protein: CASSLVFNSGGENEQFF. DNA of the CDR3: TGTGCCAGCAGCTTAGTCTTTAATAGCGGGGGGGAGAATGAGCAGTTCTTC.

V and J are TRBV12-3 or TRBV12-4 and TRBJ2-1; D is perhaps TRBD2 (5 bases). CDR3 length: 12 residues. Trimming removed 7 bases at V and 8 bases at J, with 12 bases between. This CDR3 reads CASNPSSDEQFF. The CDR3 DNA is TGTGCCAGCAATCCTAGCTCGGATGAGCAGTTCTTC.

V is TRBV11-3 and J is TRBJ2-1, with a possible D match to TRBD1 (6 bases). CDR1 is SGHNT and CDR2 is YENEEA in the germline V gene. The CDR3 covers 14 residues. The V gene lost 1 base and the J gene lost 3 bases, with 7 bases spanning the gap. The CDR3 region is CASSLGGGYNEQFF. As DNA, the CDR3 is TGTGCCAGCAGCTTAGGAGGGGGCTACAATGAGCAGTTCTTC.

This chain links TRBV2 with TRBJ1-4; TRBD1 is a possible D gene (5 bases). The ends were cut back, 9 bases at V and 8 bases at J, with 16 bases in the middle. Germline CDR1 SNHLY, CDR2 FYNNEI. CDR3 size: 13 residues. CDR3 region: CASRLGGKEKLFF. For the CDR3, the DNA is TGTGCCAGTCGCCTTGGGGGGAAGGAAAAACTGTTTTTT.

Of note for this clone: Distinct nucleotide sequences in the sample also encode this CDR3. The J gene is TRBJ1-1, the V gene TRBV15, with TRBD1 identical over 7 bases. CDR1 is LNHNV and CDR2 is YYDKDF in the germline V gene (reference sequence). The CDR3 runs to 15 residues. V was pared by 2 bases and J by 0 bases, with 3 bases of the junction left unmatched. CDR3 nucleotide sequence: TGTGCCACCAGCAGATCACAGGGGATGAACACTGAAGCTTTCTTT. Translated, it gives CATSRSQGMNTEAFF.

The rearrangement uses TRBV13 and TRBJ1-2, with 8 bases lining up with TRBD1. V shed 5 bases and J 1 base; nucleotides not matched to a gene: 15. The germline gives CDR1 PRHDT, CDR2 FYEKMQ (reference sequence). The CDR3 runs to 18 residues. The CDR3 DNA sequence: TGTGCCAGCAGCCCCAGGGCGGCAGGGGGCGCTAATAACTATGGCTACACCTTC. Encoded protein: CASSPRAAGGANNYGYTF.

This clone was detected only a few times. The J gene is TRBJ1-1, the V gene TRBV28; 9 bases are a match to TRBD1. V shed 3 bases, J shed 1 base, and the junction held 9 bases outside the gene matches. The CDR3 has 17 residues. Germline V gives CDR1 MDHEN, CDR2 SYDVKM. CDR3 residues: CASSLGQGQLGNTEAFF. The CDR3 DNA is TGTGCCAGCAGTTTGGGACAGGGCCAATTGGGGAACACTGAAGCTTTCTTT.

The chain is built from TRBV28 and TRBJ2-1, with TRBD2 matching 7 bases. V lost 6 bases and J lost 7; bases outside the gene matches: 12. In germline, CDR1 is MDHEN, CDR2 SYDVKM. The CDR3 spans 15 residues. The CDR3 loop is CASSSSWLAVNEQFF. CDR3 in DNA: TGTGCCAGCAGCTCAAGCTGGCTAGCGGTGAATGAGCAGTTCTTC.

The chain carries TRBV7-2 and TRBJ2-3, with D possibly being TRBD2 (6 bases). Trimming left V 3 bases short and J 6 bases short, with 10 bases between. The CDR3 loop spans 13 amino acids. CDR1 is SGHTA and CDR2 is FQGNSA in the germline V gene. CDR3 sequence: CASSFGLRDTQYF. The CDR3 DNA reads TGTGCCAGCAGCTTTGGACTACGTGATACGCAGTATTTT.

The rearrangement uses TRBV28 and TRBJ1-2; no definite D call. CDR3 size: 15 residues. V dropped 5 bases and J dropped 1 base, with 14 bases sitting between them. Germline CDR1 reads MDHEN; CDR2 reads SYDVKM. CDR3 loop: CASSGPTGNNYGYTF. The CDR3 DNA reads as TGTGCCAGCAGTGGGCCGACGGGGAATAACTATGGCTACACCTTC.

This clone was observed a handful of times. The rearrangement links TRBV9 to TRBJ2-1; 7 positions match TRBD1. Germline values: CDR1 SGDLS, CDR2 YYNGEE. The CDR3 is 14 amino acids. V shed 3 bases and J 1 base; nucleotides not matched to a gene: 1. CDR3: CASSATGSYNEQFF. Written as DNA, the CDR3 is TGTGCCAGCAGCGCGACAGGGTCCTACAATGAGCAGTTCTTC. Together with reference TRBV9 and TRBJ2-1, the CDR3 gives the full variable domain: DSGVTQTPKHLITATGQRVTLRCSPRSGDLSVYWYQQSLDQGLQFLIQYYNGEERAKGNILERFSAQQFPDLHSELNLSSLELGDSALYFCASSATGSYNEQFFGPGTRLTVL.

This chain links TRBV27 with TRBJ1-2, with 7 nucleotides matching TRBD1. In germline, CDR1 is MNHEY, CDR2 SMNVEV (reference sequence). V was pared by 3 bases and J by 5 bases, with 9 bases of the junction left unmatched. The CDR3 totals 15 residues. In nucleotides, the CDR3 is TGTGCCAGCAGTTTGGGACAGCCGATGTGGTATGGCTACACCTTC. Its translation is CASSLGQPMWYGYTF.

The rearrangement joins TRBV7-8 to TRBJ1-5; 8 nucleotides line up with TRBD1. V lost 10 bases to trimming and J lost 6 bases; unmatched junction nucleotides: 11. Germline V gene lookup returns CDR1 SGHVS and CDR2 FQNEAQ. This CDR3 has 14 amino acids. In DNA form, the CDR3 reads TGTGCCAAAAGGGACAGGAGTTTACGTCAGCCCCAGCATTTT. It codes for CAKRDRSLRQPQHF.

The genes are TRBV6-2 or TRBV6-3 and TRBJ2-7, with D possibly being TRBD2 (5 bases). The CDR3 covers 14 residues. The germline CDR1 and CDR2 sequences are MNHEY and SVGEGT. The germline V and J ends were trimmed by 0 bases and 0 bases, with 6 bases remaining between them. In DNA, the CDR3 is TGTGCCAGCAGTTACTCCCGGGGCTCCTACGAGCAGTACTTC. Amino acids: CASSYSRGSYEQYF.

The rearrangement links TRBV18 to TRBJ2-4; 7 bases fit TRBD1. The V gene end was trimmed by 1 base and the J gene end by 6 bases; junction bases not matched to a gene: 6. The germline V gene has CDR1 KGHSH and CDR2 LQKENI. The CDR3 contains 15 residues. This CDR3 reads CASSPLNRGGNIQYF. CDR3 DNA sequence: TGTGCCAGCTCACCACTTAACAGGGGCGGAAACATTCAGTACTTC.

The genes are TRBV10-3 and TRBJ2-7; the match to TRBD2 covers 7 bases. This CDR3 is 13 amino acids long. CDR1 is ENHRY and CDR2 is SYGVKD in the germline V gene. V was pared by 9 bases and J by 1 base, with 6 bases of the junction left unmatched. The CDR3 sequence is CAITSGGSYEQYF. In nucleotides, the CDR3 is TGTGCCATTACGTCGGGGGGTTCCTACGAGCAGTACTTC.